Below, 17 T cell receptor beta chains from the same sample are listed, as sequenced in a study of cytomegalovirus exposure and HLA in healthy donors. The PCR made use of 60 Vbeta and 13 Jbeta primers. TCRdb's table, derived via immunoSEQ multiplex PCR, lists solely in-frame clones and lacks some. Of roughly 230,000 clones in the sample, roughly 78% were seen once. The sample comprised PBMCs. All receptors derive from a boy younger than 18 in good health and CMV-seronegative.

The rearrangement joins TRBV2 to TRBJ2-1; unclear D gene. CDR1 and CDR2 from the germline V gene are SNHLY and FYNNEI. Between the trimmed V and J ends, which lost 6 bases and 3 bases, there was a span of 9 bases. The CDR3 loop spans 13 amino acids. The CDR3 DNA reads TGTGCCAGCAGAACAACCCTCTACAATGAGCAGTTCTTC. Its translation is CASRTTLYNEQFF.

As regards this clone: One junction end does not reproduce the germline sequence, and a read error may be involved. The rearrangement uses TRBV7-7 and TRBJ2-2, with D possibly matching TRBD1 (5 bases). Per germline, CDR1 SSHAT and CDR2 FNYEAQ (reference sequence). CDR3 length: 13 amino acids. CDR3 sequence: CASSLDSTGELFF. CDR3 nucleotide sequence: TGTGCTAGCAGCTTAGACAGCACCGGGGAGCTGTTTTTT. Full variable domain (outside the CDR3, taken from reference TRBV7-7 and TRBJ2-2): GAGVSQSPRYKVTKRGQDVTLRCDPISSHATLYWYQQALGQGPEFLTYFNYEAQPDKSGLPSDRFSAERPEGSISTLTIQRTEQRDSAMYRCASSLDSTGELFFGEGSRLTVL.

This sequence joins TRBV29-1 and TRBJ1-1, with D uncertain. With 3 bases removed from V and 1 base from J, the gap between germline ends came to 9 bases. Germline V lookup: CDR1 SQVTM, CDR2 ANQGSEA. This CDR3 contains 13 residues. Here the CDR3 reads CSVERAPNTEAFF. The CDR3 nucleotides read TGCAGCGTTGAGAGAGCGCCGAACACTGAAGCTTTCTTT.

The V and J genes are TRBV19 and TRBJ2-7; TRBD1 is a possible D gene (6 bases). This CDR3 has 13 amino acids. Trimming shortened V by 3 bases and J by 1 base, and 7 bases separated the two germline ends. CDR1 and CDR2 from the germline V gene are LNHDA and SQIVND (reference sequence). The DNA of the CDR3 is TGTGCCAGTAGTATTGGACAGTCCTACGAGCAGTACTTC. This codes for CASSIGQSYEQYF.

This chain uses TRBV5-5 with TRBJ2-2; 8 nucleotides match TRBD2. Germline V gene sequence: CDR1 SGHKS, CDR2 YYEKEE (reference sequence). The CDR3 runs to 15 residues. V shed 2 bases and J 6 bases; nucleotides not matched to a gene: 6. The CDR3 region is CASSLPSGSAGELFF. The CDR3 nucleotides read TGTGCCAGCAGCTTACCCAGCGGGAGTGCCGGGGAGCTGTTTTTT.

The chain couples TRBV18 to TRBJ2-1; 10 bases agree with TRBD2. There are 17 residues in the CDR3. V trimming: 5 bases; J trimming: 6 bases; junction bases outside the gene matches: 13. From germline, CDR1 is KGHSH and CDR2 LQKENI. This CDR3 is CASSTGTSVVRSNEQFF. The CDR3 DNA sequence: TGTGCCAGCTCAACCGGGACTAGCGTGGTAAGGAGCAATGAGCAGTTCTTC. Complete variable domain (other parts from reference TRBV18 and TRBJ2-1): NAGVMQNPRHLVRRRGQEARLRCSPMKGHSHVYWYRQLPEEGLKFMVYLQKENIIDESGMPKERFSAEFPKEGPSILRIQQVVRGDSAAYFCASSTGTSVVRSNEQFFGPGTRLTVL.

This clone was found once. This chain connects TRBV15 to TRBJ2-1; 7 bases line up with TRBD2. Unmatched junction bases numbered 11, after V lost 3 bases and J lost 6 bases. This CDR3 is 16 amino acids long. Germline V gene sequence: CDR1 LNHNV, CDR2 YYDKDF (reference sequence). In DNA form, the CDR3 reads TGTGCCACCAGCAGCGGCTACAGCGGGGTGTCCAATGAGCAGTTCTTC. Its protein is CATSSGYSGVSNEQFF.

The rearrangement uses TRBV5-6 and TRBJ1-2; unclear D gene. This CDR3 has 14 residues. The germline V and J ends were trimmed by 4 bases and 1 base, with 11 bases remaining between them. Per germline, CDR1 SGHDT and CDR2 YYEEEE. CDR3 amino acids: CASSGERVNYGYTF. The DNA of the CDR3 is TGTGCCAGCAGCGGCGAGAGGGTTAACTATGGCTACACCTTC.

As to this clone: Other DNA sequences in the sample encode the same CDR3. The rearrangement joins TRBV7-9 to TRBJ1-1; no clear D gene. CDR3 length equals 13 residues. Germline values: CDR1 SEHNR, CDR2 FQNEAQ (reference sequence). Trimming stripped 1 base from V and 2 bases from J, with 5 bases between. CDR3 sequence reads: CASSLEPNTEAFF. The CDR3 DNA sequence: TGTGCCAGCAGCTTAGAGCCCAACACTGAAGCTTTCTTT.

V is TRBV5-6 and J is TRBJ1-3; no definite D call. The germline V and J ends were trimmed by 2 bases and 8 bases, with 14 bases remaining between them. The CDR3 contains 14 residues. Germline-derived CDR1 and CDR2 are SGHDT and YYEEEE. In nucleotides, the CDR3 is TGTGCCAGCAGCTTCCCCCTACTCCTAGACACCATATATTTT. It translates to CASSFPLLLDTIYF.

V is TRBV18 and J is TRBJ2-7; weak D call: TRBD1 (6 bases). This CDR3 contains 16 residues. V was shortened by 4 bases and J by 0 bases, with 16 bases between the two germline ends. The germline V gene has CDR1 KGHSH and CDR2 LQKENI. The CDR3 sequence is CASSLETGWGSYEQYF. The CDR3 DNA is TGTGCCAGCTCACTGGAGACAGGATGGGGCTCCTACGAGCAGTACTTC.

The rearrangement joins TRBV5-1 to TRBJ2-5; 9 nucleotides match TRBD1. Looked up from germline, CDR1 is SGHRS and CDR2 is YFSETQ. J lost 3 bases, V lost 2 bases, and 17 bases had no gene match. CDR3 size: 19 residues. The CDR3 DNA is TGCGCCAGCAGCTTCACAGGGGGCCGATACTCAAGGTCAAAAGAGACCCAGTACTTC. As protein: CASSFTGGRYSRSKETQYF.

CDR3 DNA sequence: TGTGCCAGCAGGGAGGACAGGCTCGGCGACGCATACTTC. Its protein is CASREDRLGDAYF. V gene TRBV2 combines with J gene TRBJ2-4, with TRBD1 identical over 7 bases. The junction had 15 bases not matched to a gene; V was cut back by 6 bases and J by 16 bases. The CDR3 loop spans 13 amino acids. Germline loops: CDR1 SNHLY, CDR2 FYNNEI.

The V call is TRBV5-1, the J call TRBJ2-7; tentatively, D is TRBD1 (6 bases). Germline CDR1 SGHRS, CDR2 YFSETQ. V lost 4 bases, J lost 4 bases, and 15 bases lay in between. CDR3 size: 14 residues. The chain's CDR3 is CASSPDGQFYEQYF. In DNA form, the CDR3 reads TGCGCCAGCAGCCCGGACGGACAGTTTTACGAGCAGTACTTC.

V usage is TRBV6-5 and J usage is TRBJ1-5; the D is unclear. In germline, CDR1 is MNHEY, CDR2 SVGAGI. This CDR3 is 15 amino acids long. Trimming stripped 5 bases from V and 0 bases from J, with 11 bases between. The CDR3 is CASSGQAISNQPQHF. The CDR3, as DNA: TGTGCCAGCAGTGGCCAGGCCATTAGCAATCAGCCCCAGCATTTT.

The chain is built from TRBV5-4 and TRBJ2-3; D gene ambiguous. This CDR3 comprises 16 residues. Between the trimmed V and J ends, which lost 0 bases and 1 base, there was a span of 12 bases. Germline V lookup: CDR1 SGHNT, CDR2 YYREEE (reference sequence). CDR3 amino acids: CASSLAGYTRTDTQYF. CDR3 sequence (DNA): TGTGCCAGCAGCTTGGCGGGTTATACCCGCACAGATACGCAGTATTTT.

The J gene is TRBJ2-1, the V gene TRBV29-1; no reliable D call. V was trimmed by 2 bases and J by 6 bases, leaving 14 bases between them. The CDR3 contains 14 residues. The germline CDR1 and CDR2 sequences are SQVTM and ANQGSEA. The CDR3 DNA sequence: TGCAGCGTTGAAAAGAGGTATTCGTCCAATGAGCAGTTCTTC. Protein: CSVEKRYSSNEQFF.